The clone carrying this TCR beta chain was observed a few times. Its antigen is still unknown. These data come from a study of T-cell reconstitution after alpha-beta-depleted transplantation in children. Study findings and constraints: It was reported that alpha-beta T cells came from several hundred expanded graft clones (about two months after transplant). Once a year had passed after transplant, T-cell counts and diversity came mostly from newly produced T cells. In some patients, recipient T cells and intrathymic progenitors surviving conditioning explained high day-60 diversity.

The ends lost 4 bases at V and 0 bases at J; junction bases unmatched: 6. CDR1 is MGHRA and CDR2 is YSYEKL in the germline V gene. CDR3 length equals 17 residues. Unique molecular identifiers tagged the TCRbeta library. From the PCR reads, TCRdb called clonotypes with MiXCR, one entry per CDR3 protein. This table has around 700,000 distinct CDR3 sequences, over 10% appearing once. The V and J genes are TRBV4-1 and TRBJ2-6, with 7 bases identical to TRBD2. The sequence was obtained from a girl between 2 and 10 years old with congenital amegakaryocytic thrombocytopenia, due to receive a stem cell transplant. The material sequenced was PBMCs, taken before TCRalphabeta/CD19-depleted stem cell transplant. The DNA of the CDR3 is TGCGCCAGCAGCCCTTCTAGCGGAAACTCTGGGGCCAACGTCCTGACTTTC. This codes for CASSPSSGNSGANVLTF.